The rows below give T cell receptor beta chains drawn from one sample of a study of cytomegalovirus exposure and HLA in healthy donors. TCRdb's table, derived via immunoSEQ multiplex PCR, lists solely in-frame clones and lacks some. Among approximately 160,000 clones listed, 75% were seen once. Source material: PBMCs. The receptor source for this set is a male donor in good health and CMV-seronegative. CDR3s include the opening cysteine and the closing phenylalanine or tryptophan. The D gene is left open where the match is weak. Not all rows give a size; the values are once, few, many and, for expanded clones, a class.

D | J | size | V | CDR3 | DNA
TRBD2 | TRBJ2-1 | . | TRBV27 | CASTPVAGAYNEQFF | TGTGCCAGCACCCCTGTAGCGGGAGCTTACAATGAGCAGTTCTTC
. | TRBJ1-1 | few | TRBV7-9 | CSSSYPWGQKIQAEAFF | TGTTCCAGCAGCTACCCCTGGGGACAAAAAATCCAGGCTGAAGCTTTCTTT
TRBD1 | TRBJ1-2 | . | TRBV28 | CASTAGTGGNYGYTF | TGTGCCAGCACCGCCGGGACAGGGGGCAACTATGGCTACACCTTC
. | TRBJ1-1 | . | TRBV2 | CASKQGGFITEAFF | TGTGCCAGCAAGCAGGGCGGTTTCATAACTGAAGCTTTCTTT
TRBD2 | TRBJ2-7 | . | TRBV5-1 | CASSLAAGVGYEQYF | TGCGCCAGCAGCTTGGCGGCGGGAGTTGGCTACGAGCAGTACTTC
TRBD1 | TRBJ1-1 | . | TRBV18 | CASSARQGAGSEAFF | TGTGCCAGCTCAGCCAGACAGGGGGCAGGCTCTGAAGCTTTCTTT
. | TRBJ1-6 | . | TRBV18 | CASSPQKWTVGRTLNSPLHF | TGTGCCAGCTCACCCCAGAAGTGGACAGTCGGAAGAACGTTAAATTCACCCCTCCACTTT
. | TRBJ1-3 | . | TRBV5-1 | CASSFYGQGPGNTIYF | TGCGCCAGCAGCTTTTATGGCCAGGGGCCAGGAAACACCATATATTTT
. | TRBJ2-1 | . | TRBV6-1 | CASSADRHEQFF | TGTGCCAGCAGTGCTGACAGACATGAGCAGTTCTTC
. | TRBJ2-3 | . | TRBV13 | CASAGRDTDTQYF | TGTGCCAGCGCCGGCAGGGACACAGATACGCAGTATTTT
TRBD1 | TRBJ2-7 | . | TRBV6-6 | CASSYRQGGYEQYF | TGTGCCAGCAGTTACCGACAGGGTGGATACGAGCAGTACTTC
TRBD1 | TRBJ1-1 | . | TRBV11-2 | CASSPTLTGGTEAFF | TGTGCCAGCAGCCCCACGCTCACAGGGGGCACTGAAGCTTTCTTT
TRBD1 | TRBJ1-1 | . | TRBV5-3 | CARQPPGQPNTEAFF | TGTGCCAGACAACCCCCGGGACAGCCGAACACTGAAGCTTTCTTT
. | TRBJ1-2 | . | TRBV7-9 | CASSFLGGRGKGYTF | TGTGCCAGCAGCTTTCTTGGCGGGCGGGGAAAAGGCTACACCTTC
TRBD1 | TRBJ2-1 | once | TRBV19 | CASTPGHATGGGQFF | TGTGCCAGTACCCCGGGCCACGCGACAGGGGGCGGGCAGTTCTTC
TRBD1 | TRBJ1-2 | . | TRBV28 | CASRGDRGHGYTF | TGTGCCAGCAGGGGGGACAGGGGGCATGGCTACACCTTC
. | TRBJ2-1 | once | TRBV6-5 | CASRGSGSYEQFF | TGTGCCAGCCGGGGGTCGGGGAGCTATGAGCAGTTCTTC
TRBD1 | TRBJ2-6 | . | TRBV6-1 | CASLQGATGANVLTF | TGTGCCAGCCTACAGGGGGCAACTGGGGCCAACGTCCTGACTTTC
. | TRBJ2-1 | . | TRBV7-3 | CASSLGLAISSYNEQFF | TGTGCCAGCAGCTTAGGGTTAGCCATCAGCTCCTACAATGAGCAGTTCTTC
TRBD2 | TRBJ2-3 | . | TRBV5-1 | CASSLASGGLTDTQYF | TGCGCCAGCAGCCTGGCTAGCGGGGGGCTCACAGATACGCAGTATTTT
. | TRBJ2-2 | . | TRBV5-4 | CASSNPRGANTGELFF | TGTGCCAGCAGCAACCCCAGGGGGGCCAACACCGGGGAGCTGTTTTTT
TRBD1 | TRBJ2-7 | . | TRBV29-1 | CSVETPGGEQYF | TGCAGCGTTGAGACACCAGGGGGAGAGCAGTACTTC
. | TRBJ1-4 | . | TRBV6-5 | CASKLLATNEKLFF | TGTGCCAGCAAACTGTTGGCAACTAATGAAAAACTGTTTTTT
. | TRBJ2-5 | once | TRBV13 | CASSPRTLEETQYF | TGTGCCAGCAGCCCGAGAACACTAGAAGAGACCCAGTACTTC
. | TRBJ2-2 | . | TRBV19 | CASSTNGNTGELFF | TGTGCCAGTAGTACTAACGGGAACACCGGGGAGCTGTTTTTT
. | TRBJ2-4 | . | TRBV11-3 | CASSLDRENIQYF | TGTGCCAGCAGCTTAGACAGGGAAAACATTCAGTACTTC
. | TRBJ1-1 | . | TRBV7-3 | CASSLSGNTEAFF | TGTGCCAGCAGCTTATCCGGGAACACTGAAGCTTTCTTT